These 32 T cell receptor beta chains were all obtained from the same sample, sequenced in a study of blood T cells in healthy people across ages. A J-beta primer mix and a sample-barcoded 5' primer were used in a second PCR of roughly 7 to 12 cycles. TCRdb re-derived calls from the 5' RACE reads in MiXCR, one entry per CDR3 protein. The repertoire holds 1.5 million to 2 million distinct CDR3 sequences, with 49% as singletons. Sequencing input: blood. Source of these receptors: a woman aged 40 to 49 in good health.

This clonotype was detected ten times or more. This chain uses TRBV7-2 with TRBJ2-5; maybe TRBD1 (6 bases). The germline V gene encodes CDR1 SGHTA and CDR2 FQGNSA. CDR3 length equals 12 residues. V shed 4 bases and J shed 11 bases, with 14 bases lying between them. CDR3 amino acids: CASSSQGPWQYF. Here the CDR3 DNA reads TGTGCCAGCAGCTCCCAGGGGCCTTGGCAGTACTTC.

The table lists this clonotype with a few counts. This chain links TRBV7-9 with TRBJ2-5; the D is unclear. Trimming took 5 bases from V and 4 from J, leaving 11 bases between them. In germline, CDR1 is SEHNR, CDR2 FQNEAQ (reference sequence). The CDR3 is 13 residues long. The CDR3 protein is CASSALDRETQYF. The CDR3 bases are TGTGCCAGCAGCGCCCTCGATCGAGAGACCCAGTACTTC.

This sequence joins TRBV2 and TRBJ2-1; 8 nucleotides agree with TRBD2. Losses at the gene ends were 2 bases for V and 5 bases for J; bases not matched to a gene: 5. This CDR3 region has 15 residues. CDR1 is SNHLY and CDR2 is FYNNEI in the germline V gene. The CDR3 sequence: CASSELTSGHNEQFF. CDR3 DNA sequence: TGTGCCAGCAGTGAATTAACTAGCGGTCACAATGAGCAGTTCTTC.

The V call is TRBV6-5, the J call TRBJ1-2, with no clear D. V shed 0 bases and J shed 6 bases, with 14 bases lying between them. There are 15 residues in the CDR3. Germline V gene sequence: CDR1 MNHEY, CDR2 SVGAGI. The CDR3 loop reads CASSYSEGRLHGYTF. In DNA, the CDR3 is TGTGCCAGCAGTTACTCGGAGGGAAGGTTGCATGGCTACACCTTC.

This clonotype came up a few times. J is TRBJ2-1 and V is TRBV7-2; 14 bases match TRBD2. The CDR3 length is 16 residues. The germline V gene has CDR1 SGHTA and CDR2 FQGNSA. With 5 bases clipped from V and 8 bases from J, the junction kept 8 bases outside the gene matches. The CDR3 bases are TGTGCCAGCAGCAGATATCCGGGACTAGCGGGGGATGAGCAGTTCTTC. Protein product: CASSRYPGLAGDEQFF.

This clonotype occurred a few times. CDR3 sequence reads: CASSLVRGGNIQYF. Here the CDR3 DNA reads TGTGCCAGCAGTTTAGTTCGGGGAGGGAACATTCAGTACTTC. The chain has TRBV27 and TRBJ2-4, with 7 bases aligning to TRBD2. Losses at the gene ends were 2 bases for V and 7 bases for J; bases not matched to a gene: 5. The CDR3 runs 14 residues. Germline loops: CDR1 MNHEY, CDR2 SMNVEV (reference sequence).

The J gene is TRBJ1-4, the V gene TRBV6-1, with D possibly being TRBD1 (5 bases). The germline gives CDR1 MNHNS, CDR2 SASEGT. The V gene lost 5 bases and the J gene lost 10 bases, with 14 bases spanning the gap. The CDR3 spans 13 residues. CDR3 residues: CASSSQQDPKLFF. CDR3 in DNA: TGTGCCAGCAGTTCTCAACAGGACCCAAAACTGTTTTTT.

The table lists this clonotype with a few counts. The chain combines TRBV12-3 or TRBV12-4 with TRBJ2-4, with a weak D call TRBD1 (5 bases). The J call is uncertain, as TRBJ2-7 better fits the DNA end. This CDR3 has 15 residues. CDR3 sequence (DNA): TGTGCCAGCAGGCCGCAAGGGGTTCCGCACGGCGAGCAGTACTTC. Translation: CASRPQGVPHGEQYF.

The chain has TRBV7-2 and TRBJ2-4, with D perhaps matching TRBD1 or TRBD2 (6 bases each). With 0 bases removed from V and 3 bases from J, the gap between germline ends came to 12 bases. Germline CDR1 is SGHTA and CDR2 is FQGNSA. The CDR3 contains 16 residues. Written as DNA, the CDR3 is TGTGCCAGCAGCTTAGCCGCCGGGGGCGTCAAAAACATTCAGTACTTC. This gives the protein CASSLAAGGVKNIQYF.

This chain joins TRBV7-9 and TRBJ2-3, with TRBD1 as a possible D gene (6 bases). Trimming shortened V by 1 base and J by 4 bases, and 9 bases separated the two germline ends. The CDR3 consists of 14 residues. CDR1 SEHNR and CDR2 FQNEAQ come from the germline V gene (reference sequence). The CDR3 sequence is CASSLVGAADTQYF. The DNA for the CDR3 is TGTGCCAGCAGCTTAGTGGGGGCGGCAGATACGCAGTATTTT.

This chain connects TRBV25-1 to TRBJ1-6; a possible D gene is TRBD1 (5 bases). Trimming cost V 2 bases and J 6 bases, with 14 bases left between them. The CDR3 spans 16 residues. Germline CDR1 reads MGHDK; CDR2 reads SYGVNS. This chain's CDR3 is CASSERLEGVNSPLHF. The CDR3 nucleotides read TGTGCCAGCAGTGAAAGACTTGAAGGGGTTAATTCACCCCTCCACTTT.

The gene calls are TRBV7-8 and TRBJ2-5; 9 bases match TRBD1. V shed 2 bases, J shed 7 bases, and the junction held 5 bases outside the gene matches. The CDR3 runs 14 residues. From germline, CDR1 is SGHVS and CDR2 FQNEAQ. CDR3: CASSLRGQGGTQYF. In DNA form, the CDR3 reads TGTGCCAGCAGCTTAAGGGGACAGGGTGGGACCCAGTACTTC.

This clonotype was seen at least ten times. The chain recombines TRBV24-1 with TRBJ2-3; D call uncertain. The CDR3 covers 16 residues. Trimming removed 4 bases from V and 6 bases from J, with 19 bases in between. CDR1 and CDR2 from the germline V gene are KGHDR and SFDVKD. The CDR3 loop is CATSDPTYEFGDTQYF. DNA for the CDR3: TGTGCCACCAGTGACCCGACCTACGAGTTTGGTGATACGCAGTATTTT.

The rearrangement links TRBV9 to TRBJ2-3; 9 bases are shared with TRBD1. CDR1 is SGDLS, CDR2 YYNGEE, per germline. The ends lost 0 bases at V and 2 bases at J; junction bases unmatched: 4. This CDR3 is 16 amino acids long. DNA for the CDR3: TGTGCCAGCAGCGTAGGGGACAGGGCGTTCACAGATACGCAGTATTTT. Amino acid sequence: CASSVGDRAFTDTQYF. The entire variable domain, with the rest obtained from reference TRBV9 and TRBJ2-3, is as follows: DSGVTQTPKHLITATGQRVTLRCSPRSGDLSVYWYQQSLDQGLQFLIQYYNGEERAKGNILERFSAQQFPDLHSELNLSSLELGDSALYFCASSVGDRAFTDTQYFGPGTRLTVL.

The rearrangement joins TRBV6-2 or TRBV6-3 to TRBJ2-7; 10 bases line up with TRBD2. The V gene's germline CDR1 is MNHEY and CDR2 SVGEGT. The CDR3 consists of 15 residues. With V trimmed by 2 bases and J by 5 bases, 6 bases remained unmatched. Written as DNA, the CDR3 is TGTGCCAGCAGTTACGTAGCGGGGGGTTTCCACGAGCAGTACTTC. Translation gives CASSYVAGGFHEQYF.

The chain combines TRBV7-2 with TRBJ2-1; D tentatively reads TRBD1 or TRBD2 (6 bases each). In germline, CDR1 is SGHTA, CDR2 FQGNSA. Trimming cost V 3 bases and J 8 bases, with 17 bases left between them. The CDR3 is 15 residues long. CDR3 coding DNA: TGTGCCAGCAGCTTCCTTGAGGGGGGCGGCGATGAGCAGTTCTTC. It encodes CASSFLEGGGDEQFF.

This chain joins TRBV4-1 and TRBJ2-7; D unclear. Gene TRBJ2-5 matches the end of the DNA better, so the J call may be wrong. The germline V gene has CDR1 MGHRA and CDR2 YSYEKL. This CDR3 has 15 residues. This CDR3 reads CASSQDPVGKETQYF. As DNA, the CDR3 is TGCGCCAGCAGCCAAGATCCGGTGGGTAAAGAGACCCAGTACTTC.

There are a few counts of this clonotype. The chain couples TRBV21-1 to TRBJ2-5; the table assigns TRBD2, which was not confirmed against the DNA. TRBV21-1 is reported as a pseudogene. The CDR3 length is 12 residues. The CDR3 DNA is TGTGCCAGCCCAGCGGTTGAAGAGACCCAGTACTTC. This sequence encodes CASPAVEETQYF.

The genes are TRBV7-9 and TRBJ2-1; D gene unclear. Germline CDR1 SEHNR, CDR2 FQNEAQ (reference sequence). The CDR3 is 14 residues long. Trimming took 2 bases from V and 4 from J, leaving 9 bases between them. The CDR3 sequence is CASSLIDGYNEQFF. CDR3 coding DNA: TGTGCCAGCAGCTTAATAGACGGGTACAATGAGCAGTTCTTC. Filled out from reference TRBV7-9 and TRBJ2-1, the complete variable domain reads DTGVSQNPRHKITKRGQNVTFRCDPISEHNRLYWYRQTLGQGPEFLTYFQNEAQLEKSRLLSDRFSAERPKGSFSTLEIQRTEQGDSAMYLCASSLIDGYNEQFFGPGTRLTVL.

This chain uses TRBV9 with TRBJ2-3, with 13 bases identical to TRBD2. Germline values: CDR1 SGDLS, CDR2 YYNGEE. V lost 4 bases, J lost 2 bases, and 7 bases stayed unmatched. The CDR3 loop spans 17 amino acids. This CDR3 reads CASSPQTSGRFTDTQYF. CDR3 nucleotide sequence: TGTGCCAGCAGCCCCCAGACTAGCGGGAGGTTCACAGATACGCAGTATTTT.

This chain's CDR3 is CASNSPGTGGFGANVLTF. The DNA of the CDR3 is TGTGCCAGCAACTCCCCCGGGACAGGGGGATTTGGGGCCAACGTCCTGACTTTC. V usage is TRBV28 and J usage is TRBJ2-6; 11 bases line up with TRBD1. Per the germline V gene, CDR1 is MDHEN and CDR2 is SYDVKM. V gave up 7 bases and J gave up 3 bases; unmatched junction bases: 11. The CDR3 is 18 residues long.

V is TRBV5-6 and J is TRBJ1-1; D not certain. Trimming took 4 bases from V and 1 from J, leaving 14 bases between them. The CDR3 runs to 15 residues. Per germline, CDR1 SGHDT and CDR2 YYEEEE. The CDR3 reads CASSGERRRNTEAFF. CDR3 coding DNA: TGTGCCAGCAGCGGGGAACGACGGAGGAACACTGAAGCTTTCTTT.

This rearrangement joins TRBV20-1 to TRBJ2-5; D is unclear. CDR1 is DFQATT and CDR2 is SNEGSKA in the germline V gene (reference sequence). The CDR3 sequence is 13 residues long. The V end lost 3 bases, the J end lost 2 bases, and 10 bases lay between the germline ends. The CDR3 nucleotides are TGCAGTGCTAGGTGGCCAGGACAAGAGACCCAGTACTTC. Translating it yields CSARWPGQETQYF.

The chain has TRBV25-1 and TRBJ2-7; D gene unclear. V dropped 2 bases and J dropped 0 bases, with 8 bases sitting between them. The CDR3 length is 14 residues. Looked up from germline, CDR1 is MGHDK and CDR2 is SYGVNS. The CDR3 region is CASSETEISYEQYF. The CDR3 region has the DNA TGTGCCAGCAGTGAAACAGAAATCTCCTACGAGCAGTACTTC.

The chain joins TRBV15 to TRBJ2-1, with 9 bases that match TRBD2. CDR3 size: 14 residues. Trimming at V came to 3 bases and at J to 7 bases, leaving 4 bases not matched to a gene. CDR1 is LNHNV, CDR2 YYDKDF, per germline (reference sequence). The CDR3 DNA reads as TGTGCCACCAGCAGGCGGGGGGGGCCTAATGAGCAGTTCTTC. Residues: CATSRRGGPNEQFF.

The V gene is TRBV20-1, the J gene TRBJ1-5, with D perhaps TRBD1 (5 bases). From germline, CDR1 is DFQATT and CDR2 SNEGSKA (reference sequence). The CDR3 is made up of 16 amino acids. Trimming left V 6 bases short and J 1 base short, with 19 bases between. CDR3 sequence reads: CSAGEIPELSNQPQHF. The CDR3 coding sequence is TGCAGTGCGGGGGAAATTCCCGAACTGAGCAATCAGCCCCAGCATTTT.

This clonotype has a handful of counts. This rearrangement joins TRBV5-1 to TRBJ2-7; TRBD1 agrees at 8 bases. V lost 2 bases, J lost 8 bases, and 6 bases stayed unmatched. This CDR3 is 13 amino acids long. The V gene's germline CDR1 is SGHRS and CDR2 YFSETQ. The CDR3: CASSLPGQGQQYF. The CDR3 region has the DNA TGCGCCAGCAGCTTACCTGGACAGGGTCAGCAGTACTTC.

In this sample, this clonotype turned up once. The genes are TRBV6-5 and TRBJ1-2; D is perhaps TRBD1 (5 bases). The CDR3 contains 17 residues. CDR1 MNHEY and CDR2 SVGAGI come from the germline V gene. Trimming left V 2 bases short and J 4 bases short, with 20 bases between. The CDR3 spells CASSYGAGRGILYGYTF. The DNA of the CDR3 is TGTGCCAGCAGTTACGGTGCGGGGAGGGGTATTCTCTATGGCTACACCTTC.

V is TRBV2 and J is TRBJ2-1; possibly TRBD2 for D (5 bases). With 7 bases removed from V and 2 bases from J, the gap between germline ends came to 15 bases. The germline V gene has CDR1 SNHLY and CDR2 FYNNEI. This CDR3 has 15 amino acids. This CDR3 is CASTTEGQAYNEQFF. Here the CDR3 DNA reads TGTGCCAGCACCACTGAGGGTCAGGCCTACAATGAGCAGTTCTTC.

V usage is TRBV6-6 and J usage is TRBJ1-4, with TRBD1 as a possible D gene (5 bases). This CDR3 region has 15 residues. Per germline, CDR1 MNHNY and CDR2 SVGAGI (reference sequence). The V end lost 2 bases, the J end lost 5 bases, and 12 bases lay between the germline ends. The CDR3 nucleotides read TGTGCCAGCAGTTACCCTACGACAGAAAATGAAAAACTGTTTTTT. As protein: CASSYPTTENEKLFF.

This clonotype was counted a few times. The chain is built from TRBV29-1 and TRBJ2-1; weak D call: TRBD2 (5 bases). Germline-derived CDR1 and CDR2 are SQVTM and ANQGSEA. Deletions cut 3 bases from V and 2 bases from J, with 14 bases between. CDR3 length: 15 amino acids. The chain's CDR3 is CSVEVPGSTYNEQFF. CDR3 DNA sequence: TGCAGCGTTGAGGTTCCGGGATCGACCTACAATGAGCAGTTCTTC.

The chain carries TRBV13 and TRBJ1-2; the D gene is possibly TRBD1 (5 bases). The CDR3 totals 14 residues. Germline CDR1 reads PRHDT; CDR2 reads FYEKMQ (reference sequence). With 5 bases removed from V and 1 base from J, the gap between germline ends came to 11 bases. The chain's CDR3 is CASSPAQGNYGYTF. The CDR3 DNA is TGTGCCAGCAGCCCGGCTCAGGGTAACTATGGCTACACCTTC.